What follows is one T cell receptor (beta chain) and its context. This specimen comes from a study of T cell changes during pregnancy in multiple sclerosis. Assay used: immunoSEQ multiplex PCR; TCRdb lists only in-frame clones, some missing. The table shows 84,000 or so clones, with roughly 93% occurring only once. CDR1 is MNHEY, CDR2 SVGAGI, per germline. V dropped 8 bases and J dropped 1 base, with 15 bases sitting between them. The CDR3 is 14 residues long. The chain recombines TRBV6-5 with TRBJ2-7; TRBD2 might be the D (6 bases). This clonotype was sampled from a female donor with multiple sclerosis, enrolled in a pregnancy study. The material was peripheral blood, obtained in the third trimester of pregnancy. CDR3 protein: CASGPWGESYEQYF. In DNA, the CDR3 is TGTGCCAGCGGGCCCTGGGGGGAATCCTACGAGCAGTACTTC.